The TCR beta chain under discussion was sequenced for a study of tumor-infiltrating lymphocytes in primary liver carcinoma. Study-level findings and limits: Tumor region pairs shared more overlap than did tumor-adjacent and tumor-blood pairs. When set against blood, tumors had a significantly higher top-250-clone fraction (p = 0.039).

Germline lookup yields CDR1 SGHRS and CDR2 YFSETQ. This CDR3 region has 15 residues. The 20-30 mg bulk tissue piece was not sorted before simultaneous RNA and DNA extraction. Viable tumor cell content exceeded 85% in every tumor sample. Worth noting for this clonotype: Its antigen is still unknown. A read error may account for a junction end that differs from germline.

Production of TCR beta cDNA used roughly 0.55 ug total RNA together with a constant-region primer. Three-round nested multiplex PCR performed with slightly modified ARM-PCR produced the TCR beta libraries. Forward primers for TRBV1-TRBV30 and a C-beta reverse primer served the first two PCR rounds, at about 10 cycles each. TCRdb re-called the multiplex PCR reads through MiXCR, storing one row per CDR3 protein. The repertoire holds around 120,000 distinct CDR3 sequences, with 55% to 75% as singletons. Sequencing was done on a sample of liver tumor tissue from sampling region 1. Subset in this sample: tumor region T1, superior pole. The rearrangement joins TRBV5-1 to TRBJ2-7; tentative D call: TRBD1 (6 bases). This TCR came from an older woman with primary liver carcinoma and hepatitis B virus infection. For the CDR3, the DNA is TGCGCCAGCAGCTTGGCCGGAACAGGGATCCACGAACAGTACTTC. This codes for CASSLAGTGIHEQYF.